What follows is one T cell receptor beta chain and its context. Clones were sequenced by immunoSEQ multiplex PCR, and TCRdb holds only the in-frame ones, with some missing. The sample lists fewer than 450,000 clones, over 70% occurring once. This entry is derived from a study of blood T cell repertoires in COVID-19. It was during active infection that Seattle patients were enrolled and then longitudinally followed. What was sequenced was peripheral blood. The receptor's source is a woman in her forties or fifties with COVID-19, enrolled during active disease.

CDR3 region: CASSIPGDSPLHF. The CDR3 DNA reads as TGTGCCAGTAGTATCCCAGGGGATTCACCCCTCCACTTT. The J gene is TRBJ1-6, the V gene TRBV19; possible D gene TRBD1, 6 bases. Trimming stripped 3 bases from V and 8 bases from J, with 8 bases between. Germline V gene lookup returns CDR1 LNHDA and CDR2 SQIVND (reference sequence). The CDR3 spans 13 residues.